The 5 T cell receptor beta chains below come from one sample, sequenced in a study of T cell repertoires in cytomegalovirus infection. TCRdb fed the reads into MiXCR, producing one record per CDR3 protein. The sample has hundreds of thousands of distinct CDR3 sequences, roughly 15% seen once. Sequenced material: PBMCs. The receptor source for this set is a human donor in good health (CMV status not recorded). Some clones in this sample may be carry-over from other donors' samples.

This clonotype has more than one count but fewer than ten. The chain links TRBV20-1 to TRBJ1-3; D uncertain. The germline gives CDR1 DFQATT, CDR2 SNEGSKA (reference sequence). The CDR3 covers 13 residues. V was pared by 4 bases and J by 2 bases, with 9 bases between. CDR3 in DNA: TGCAGTGCTACGTGGTCTACTGGAAACACCATATATTTT. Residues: CSATWSTGNTIYF.

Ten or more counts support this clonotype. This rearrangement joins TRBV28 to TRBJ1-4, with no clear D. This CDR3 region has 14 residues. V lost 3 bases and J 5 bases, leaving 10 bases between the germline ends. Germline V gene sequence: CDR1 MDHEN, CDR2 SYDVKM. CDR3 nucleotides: TGTGCCAGCAGTTTTAGTACAGTCAATGAAAAACTGTTTTTT. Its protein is CASSFSTVNEKLFF.

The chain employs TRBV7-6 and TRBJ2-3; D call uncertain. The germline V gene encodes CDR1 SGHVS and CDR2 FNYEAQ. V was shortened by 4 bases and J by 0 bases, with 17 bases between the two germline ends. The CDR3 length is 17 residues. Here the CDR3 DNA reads TGTGCCAGCAGCTCGCGAGGTGACACTTCTAGCACAGATACGCAGTATTTT. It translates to CASSSRGDTSSTDTQYF.

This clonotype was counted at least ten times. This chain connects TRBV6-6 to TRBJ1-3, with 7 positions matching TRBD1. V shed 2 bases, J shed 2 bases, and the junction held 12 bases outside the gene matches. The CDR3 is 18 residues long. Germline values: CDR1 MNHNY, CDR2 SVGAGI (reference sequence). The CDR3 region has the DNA TGTGCCAGCAGTTACAGCACACAGGGGTTGAACCCTGGAAACACCATATATTTT. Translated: CASSYSTQGLNPGNTIYF.

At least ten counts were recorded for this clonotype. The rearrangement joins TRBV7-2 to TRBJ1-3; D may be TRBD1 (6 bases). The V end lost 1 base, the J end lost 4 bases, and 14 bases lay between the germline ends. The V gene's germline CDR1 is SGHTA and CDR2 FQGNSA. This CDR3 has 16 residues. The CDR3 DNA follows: TGTGCCAGCAGCTTAGTGGGGGGGGCCCCAGGAAACACCATATATTTT. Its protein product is CASSLVGGAPGNTIYF.